These 20 T cell receptor beta chains share one sample of origin, sequenced in a study of blood T cell repertoires in COVID-19. TCRdb's copy holds only in-frame clones and misses some; the assay was immunoSEQ multiplex PCR. The sample lists 110,000 to 150,000 clones; around 82% were seen once. The sequencing input was peripheral blood. The receptors were sampled from a woman between 45 and 65 years old with acute or convalescent COVID-19.

The chain is built from TRBV14 and TRBJ2-1; D perhaps matches TRBD2 (6 bases). V dropped 0 bases and J dropped 13 bases, with 13 bases sitting between them. Germline-derived CDR1 and CDR2 are SGHDN and FVKESK. CDR3 size: 13 residues. The CDR3 protein is CASSQDWAGPQFF. The CDR3 bases are TGTGCCAGCAGCCAAGATTGGGCGGGGCCCCAGTTCTTC.

The chain carries TRBV30 and TRBJ2-7; 7 bases map to TRBD2. The CDR3 contains 14 residues. Germline V gene sequence: CDR1 GTSNPN, CDR2 SVGIG (reference sequence). Trimming cost V 2 bases and J 0 bases; bases outside gene matches: 4. The CDR3, as DNA: TGTGCCTGGAGTAACGGCGGGAGCTCCTACGAGCAGTACTTC. It is translated as CAWSNGGSSYEQYF.

V is TRBV5-1 and J is TRBJ2-3; D possibly corresponds to TRBD2 (6 bases). The CDR3 loop spans 12 amino acids. The V gene lost 3 bases and the J gene lost 6 bases, with 8 bases spanning the gap. Per the germline V gene, CDR1 is SGHRS and CDR2 is YFSETQ. CDR3 sequence reads: CASSSGDDTQYF. The CDR3 DNA is TGCGCCAGCAGCTCGGGGGATGATACGCAGTATTTT.

The V call is TRBV4-2, the J call TRBJ1-2; D is unclear. The V and J ends lost 0 bases and 8 bases respectively, with 7 bases between them. CDR1 and CDR2 from the germline V gene are LGHNA and YNFKEQ. The CDR3 runs to 12 residues. The DNA of the CDR3 is TGTGCCAGCAGCCAAGAGAATCGGGGCTACACCTTC. Translated, it gives CASSQENRGYTF.

The chain uses TRBV12-3 or TRBV12-4 and TRBJ2-1; D might be TRBD2 (6 bases). V shed 4 bases and J shed 13 bases, with 11 bases lying between them. This CDR3 comprises 11 residues. DNA for the CDR3: TGTGCCAGCAGTTACCGGGACTCACAGTTCTTC. It translates to CASSYRDSQFF.

This chain links TRBV10-1 with TRBJ1-3, with D possibly matching TRBD1 (6 bases). The CDR3 sequence is 14 residues long. Looked up from germline, CDR1 is WNHNN and CDR2 is SYGVQD (reference sequence). V lost 10 bases and J 1 base, leaving 14 bases between the germline ends. The CDR3 nucleotides read TGCGCCACCACCCAGGGGAGATCTGGAAACACCATATATTTT. Its translation is CATTQGRSGNTIYF.

The CDR3 is CASSRIGGSGNEQFF. The CDR3 DNA reads as TGTGCCAGCAGTAGGATAGGGGGTTCAGGCAATGAGCAGTTCTTC. The chain employs TRBV6-2 or TRBV6-3 and TRBJ2-1, with D perhaps TRBD1 (6 bases). The CDR3 runs to 15 residues. Between the trimmed V and J ends, which lost 5 bases and 6 bases, there was a span of 17 bases. Germline CDR1 reads MNHEY; CDR2 reads SVGEGT.

V is TRBV6-1 and J is TRBJ1-1; D is possibly TRBD1 (5 bases). Germline V gene sequence: CDR1 MNHNS, CDR2 SASEGT. V gave up 3 bases and J gave up 0 bases, with 11 bases separating them. The CDR3 runs to 15 residues. This CDR3 is CASSDHRSMNTEAFF. The CDR3 coding sequence is TGTGCCAGCAGTGACCACAGGAGCATGAACACTGAAGCTTTCTTT.

This clone was picked up one time. The rearrangement uses TRBV27 and TRBJ1-1, with a weak D call TRBD1 (5 bases). Trimming took 2 bases from V and 3 from J, leaving 13 bases between them. This CDR3 has 15 amino acids. Germline assignment: CDR1 MNHEY and CDR2 SMNVEV (reference sequence). The CDR3 loop reads CASSLLGGLDTEAFF. CDR3 bases: TGTGCCAGCAGTTTACTGGGGGGGTTGGACACTGAAGCTTTCTTT.

The CDR3 loop reads CASGGIGEQFF. The CDR3 DNA sequence: TGTGCCAGCGGCGGGATAGGTGAGCAGTTCTTC. V gene TRBV27 combines with J gene TRBJ2-1; possibly TRBD2 for D (6 bases). CDR3 length: 11 amino acids. Trimming pared 8 bases from V and 9 bases from J, leaving 11 bases between. Per the germline V gene, CDR1 is MNHEY and CDR2 is SMNVEV (reference sequence).

CDR3: CASSTRGGPETQYF. The CDR3 DNA reads TGTGCCAGCAGCACACGGGGGGGCCCAGAGACCCAGTACTTC. The chain employs TRBV6-6 and TRBJ2-5, with 8 nucleotides matching TRBD2. Trimming removed 6 bases from V and 4 bases from J; junction bases left unmatched: 7. The germline CDR1 and CDR2 sequences are MNHNY and SVGAGI (reference sequence). The CDR3 runs to 14 residues.

The chain recombines TRBV5-1 with TRBJ2-3; possible D gene TRBD2, 6 bases. The V gene's germline CDR1 is SGHRS and CDR2 YFSETQ. V was clipped by 6 bases and J by 2 bases, with 19 bases between them. The CDR3 consists of 16 residues. CDR3 protein: CASTDPGEEATDTQYF. The CDR3 bases are TGCGCCAGCACCGACCCGGGGGAGGAGGCCACAGATACGCAGTATTTT.

The chain links TRBV9 to TRBJ1-6; unclear D gene. The CDR3 has 14 residues. CDR1 is SGDLS and CDR2 is YYNGEE in the germline V gene. The germline V and J ends were trimmed by 2 bases and 6 bases, with 9 bases remaining between them. CDR3 amino acids: CASSVVTVNSPLHF. CDR3 DNA sequence: TGTGCCAGCAGCGTGGTTACAGTTAATTCACCCCTCCACTTT.

This clone has only a few counts. V and J are TRBV19 and TRBJ2-7; TRBD1 matches at 8 bases. The CDR3 is 14 residues long. The germline V gene has CDR1 LNHDA and CDR2 SQIVND (reference sequence). V dropped 5 bases and J dropped 6; count of bases not matched to a gene: 9. This chain's CDR3 is CASSAGQGFGEQYF. The CDR3 nucleotides are TGTGCCAGTAGTGCCGGACAGGGTTTTGGCGAGCAGTACTTC.

This chain joins TRBV23-1 and TRBJ2-7; TRBD1 is a possible D gene (5 bases). TRBV23-1 is designated an ORF whose function remains uncertain. Trimming took off 0 bases at V and 3 bases at J, with 15 bases between the two ends. The CDR3 consists of 16 residues. The CDR3 sequence is CASSQSGREAFYEQYF. The DNA of the CDR3 is TGCGCCAGCAGTCAATCTGGCAGGGAAGCTTTCTACGAGCAGTACTTC.

Written as DNA, the CDR3 is TGCACCAGCAGCCTTGACAGATGGTATGGCTACACCTTC. Translating gives CTSSLDRWYGYTF. This chain links TRBV1 with TRBJ1-2; TRBD1 is taken as the D call from the table, unchecked against the DNA. TRBV1 is classified as a pseudogene. This CDR3 comprises 13 residues.

A single count supports this clone. The chain employs TRBV2 and TRBJ1-5; D unclear. CDR1 is SNHLY, CDR2 FYNNEI, per germline. This CDR3 comprises 13 residues. The V end lost 6 bases, the J end lost 15 bases, and 21 bases lay between the germline ends. As DNA, the CDR3 is TGTGCCAGCAGAGGAGACGGGGTGGGATCGACGCATTTT. This encodes CASRGDGVGSTHF.

The count of this clone is one. The chain carries TRBV6-2 or TRBV6-3 and TRBJ1-2; 10 bases are shared with TRBD1. Trimming took 2 bases from V and 6 from J; bases not matched to a gene: 9. This CDR3 has 16 residues. Germline V gene data show CDR1 as MNHEY and CDR2 as SVGEGT. CDR3 bases: TGTGCCAGCAGTTACCCCCTCCGACAGGGGGCGGATGGCTACACCTTC. Protein: CASSYPLRQGADGYTF.

Only one count was recorded for this clone. The chain has TRBV6-5 and TRBJ1-5, with TRBD1 matching 7 bases. Germline loops: CDR1 MNHEY, CDR2 SVGAGI. This CDR3 region has 14 residues. J gave up 0 bases and V 6 bases, and 2 bases lay outside the gene matches. The CDR3 region is CASRGQISNQPQHF. CDR3 in DNA: TGTGCCAGCAGGGGACAGATTAGCAATCAGCCCCAGCATTTT.

The chain has TRBV7-2 and TRBJ2-1, with 7 nucleotides matching TRBD2. The CDR3 is 16 amino acids. Germline CDR1 is SGHTA and CDR2 is FQGNSA. The junction had 17 bases not matched to a gene; V was cut back by 3 bases and J by 12 bases. Here the CDR3 DNA reads TGTGCCAGCAGCTTTTCGACTGGACTAGAATATCTTGGGCAGTTCTTC. The encoded protein is CASSFSTGLEYLGQFF.